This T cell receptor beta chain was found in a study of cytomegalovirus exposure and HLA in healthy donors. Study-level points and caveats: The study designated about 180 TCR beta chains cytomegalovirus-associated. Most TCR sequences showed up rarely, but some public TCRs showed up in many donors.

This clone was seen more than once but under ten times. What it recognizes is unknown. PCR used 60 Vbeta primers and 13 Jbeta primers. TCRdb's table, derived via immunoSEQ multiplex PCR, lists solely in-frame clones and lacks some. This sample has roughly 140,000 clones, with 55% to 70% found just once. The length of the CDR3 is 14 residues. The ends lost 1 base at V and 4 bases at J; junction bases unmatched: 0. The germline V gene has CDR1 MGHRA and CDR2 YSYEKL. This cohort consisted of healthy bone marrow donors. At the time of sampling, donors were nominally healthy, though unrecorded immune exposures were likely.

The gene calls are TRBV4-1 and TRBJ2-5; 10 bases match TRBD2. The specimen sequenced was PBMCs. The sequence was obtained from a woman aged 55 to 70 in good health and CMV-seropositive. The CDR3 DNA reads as TGCGCCAGCAGCCAAGGACTAGCGGGAGAGACCCAGTACTTC. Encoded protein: CASSQGLAGETQYF.